Sequencing of this T cell receptor beta chain was carried out in a study of T cell repertoires in cytomegalovirus infection. Study at large: It was the public TCR beta signatures that indicated both CMV infection and matching HLA type. Study results and limitations: There were HLA-C-restricted CMV-specific TCR beta clonotypes dominating the ex vivo response. Of the TCR beta families, the public ones yielded a cumulative frequency that identified carriers of CMV plus the relevant HLA.

TCRdb re-called the reads through MiXCR, storing one row per CDR3 protein. The sample has about 900,000 distinct CDR3 sequences; approximately 30% are singletons. The sample holds a few counts of this clonotype. The antigen is unknown. The CDR3 consists of 15 residues. CDR1 is SEHNR and CDR2 is FQNEAQ in the germline V gene (reference sequence). V lost 5 bases, J lost 4 bases, and 8 bases stayed unmatched. The sample in question was cultured CD8+ T cells from PBMCs, obtained from culture after CMV antigen stimulation. The V gene is TRBV7-9, the J gene TRBJ1-2, with TRBD1 matching over 9 bases. This clonotype was obtained from a human donor in good health (CMV status not recorded). Some clones in this sample may be carry-over from other donors' samples. CDR3: CASSAGQGPLYGYTF. In nucleotides, the CDR3 is TGTGCCAGCAGCGCGGGACAGGGTCCCCTCTATGGCTACACCTTC.